The T cell receptor beta chain under discussion was sequenced for a study of T cell responses to AZD1222 COVID-19 vaccine. Study observations and caveats: Nearly half of the spike-specific TCRs reportedly recognize variant regions that carry no mutations. White British donors predominated, females outnumbered males, and clonal diversity was possibly underestimated.

TCRdb's table, derived via immunoSEQ multiplex PCR, lists solely in-frame clones and lacks some. The table has tens of thousands of clones, about 88% seen once. Turning to this clone: Its antigen remains unknown.

The CDR3 consists of 15 residues. Trimming left V 6 bases short and J 0 bases short, with 12 bases between. CDR1 MNHEY and CDR2 SMNVEV come from the germline V gene (reference sequence). The source was peripheral blood, collected 28 days after the second AZD1222 dose. The rearrangement joins TRBV27 to TRBJ1-5; D is possibly TRBD1 (6 bases). The origin of this receptor is an adult who received the AZD1222 COVID-19 vaccine. The CDR3 region is CASRKTGISNQPQHF. CDR3 DNA: TGTGCCAGCAGAAAAACAGGGATTAGCAATCAGCCCCAGCATTTT.